Shown below are 17 T cell receptor beta chains from a single sample sequenced in a study of T cell repertoires in cytomegalovirus infection. TCRdb passed the reads through MiXCR, listing each CDR3 protein once. The repertoire holds about 740,000 distinct CDR3 sequences, about 40% seen once, with about 2.8% in the top ten. The material sequenced was PBMCs. These receptors originate from a human donor in good health (CMV status not recorded). Some clones in this sample may be carry-over from other donors' samples.

The V gene is TRBV27, the J gene TRBJ2-7; 11 bases agree with TRBD2. The CDR3 is 14 amino acids. Germline V gene lookup returns CDR1 MNHEY and CDR2 SMNVEV (reference sequence). Unmatched junction bases numbered 8, after V lost 6 bases and J lost 7 bases. CDR3 residues: CASRYIAGGREQYF. CDR3 sequence (DNA): TGTGCCAGCAGATATATAGCGGGAGGGCGGGAGCAGTACTTC.

This clonotype occurred a few times. V is TRBV5-1 and J is TRBJ2-7; D gene unclear. Germline assignment: CDR1 SGHRS and CDR2 YFSETQ. The CDR3 length is 13 residues. V was pared by 0 bases and J by 5 bases, with 9 bases between. CDR3 amino acids: CASSLGGFNEQYF. The DNA of the CDR3 is TGCGCCAGCAGCTTGGGGGGTTTCAACGAGCAGTACTTC.

The rearrangement links TRBV7-9 to TRBJ2-1, with TRBD2 matching 9 bases. The CDR3 is made up of 14 amino acids. V shed 3 bases and J 8 bases; nucleotides not matched to a gene: 5. CDR1 SEHNR and CDR2 FQNEAQ come from the germline V gene (reference sequence). This CDR3 is CASSFGTSRDEQFF. CDR3 nucleotide sequence: TGTGCCAGCAGCTTCGGGACTAGCAGAGATGAGCAGTTCTTC. The complete variable domain, with remaining parts taken from reference TRBV7-9 and TRBJ2-1, reads DTGVSQNPRHKITKRGQNVTFRCDPISEHNRLYWYRQTLGQGPEFLTYFQNEAQLEKSRLLSDRFSAERPKGSFSTLEIQRTEQGDSAMYLCASSFGTSRDEQFFGPGTRLTVL.

Many counts were recorded for this clonotype. The V and J genes are TRBV7-2 and TRBJ1-5; D is unclear. Between the trimmed V and J ends, which lost 5 bases and 2 bases, there was a span of 10 bases. Looked up from germline, CDR1 is SGHTA and CDR2 is FQGNSA. The CDR3 extends over 14 amino acids. The CDR3 bases are TGTGCCAGCAGCCCCAGTTGGGGCAATCAGCCCCAGCATTTT. This gives the protein CASSPSWGNQPQHF.

This chain links TRBV7-9 with TRBJ2-5, with 14 bases fitting TRBD2. Trimming took 1 base from V and 3 from J; bases not matched to a gene: 4. CDR1 is SEHNR, CDR2 FQNEAQ, per germline (reference sequence). The CDR3 extends over 17 amino acids. For the CDR3, the DNA is TGTGCCAGCAGCTTAGTGGGACTAGCGGGAGAGGAAGAGACCCAGTACTTC. It translates to CASSLVGLAGEEETQYF.

The chain combines TRBV12-3 or TRBV12-4 with TRBJ2-1; TRBD1 matches 12 bases. V lost 6 bases to trimming and J lost 6 bases; unmatched junction nucleotides: 12. The CDR3 runs to 17 residues. In DNA, the CDR3 is TGTGCCAGCAGGAGTCTGCCGGGACAGGGGGCATCCAATGAGCAGTTCTTC. Translated, it gives CASRSLPGQGASNEQFF.

V usage is TRBV7-9 and J usage is TRBJ1-2, with a tentative D call TRBD1 (5 bases). CDR3 size: 13 residues. Trimming stripped 5 bases from V and 4 bases from J, with 11 bases between. The germline gives CDR1 SEHNR, CDR2 FQNEAQ (reference sequence). As DNA, the CDR3 is TGTGCCAGCAGCCCGCCGGGGACCTATGGCTACACCTTC. Its translation is CASSPPGTYGYTF.

This sequence joins TRBV7-8 and TRBJ2-1; D might be TRBD1 (5 bases). The CDR3 has 12 residues. With 3 bases removed from V and 7 bases from J, the gap between germline ends came to 7 bases. CDR1 SGHVS and CDR2 FQNEAQ come from the germline V gene. The CDR3 DNA sequence: TGTGCCAGCAGCTTTCGGACAAATGAGCAGTTCTTC. It encodes CASSFRTNEQFF.

Only one count was recorded for this clonotype. CDR3 coding DNA: TGTGCCAGCAGCCAAAGGACAGGGGGTTTTCCCTTTTACCAAGAGACCCAGTACTTC. This translates into CASSQRTGGFPFYQETQYF. The chain couples TRBV6-5 to TRBJ2-5, with 10 bases aligning to TRBD1. The J segment lost 0 bases and the V segment lost 6 bases, leaving 16 bases of the junction unmatched. Per germline, CDR1 MNHEY and CDR2 SVGAGI. This CDR3 is built from 19 residues.

Turning to this clonotype: A read error may be the cause here, since a much bigger clone is one base away. The chain couples TRBV7-2 to TRBJ2-6; perhaps TRBD1 as D (5 bases). The CDR3 totals 15 residues. The germline gives CDR1 SGHTA, CDR2 FQGNSA. In nucleotides, the CDR3 is TGTGCCGGCAGCTTAGTAACGACAGCGGCCAACGTCCTGACTTTC. Its translation is CAGSLVTTAANVLTF. Looking up the rest from reference TRBV7-2 and TRBJ2-6 gives the full variable domain: GAGVSQSPSNKVTEKGKDVELRCDPISGHTALYWYRQSLGQGLEFLIYFQGNSAPDKSGLPSDRFSAERTGGSVSTLTIQRTQQEDSAVYLCAGSLVTTAANVLTFGAGSRLTVL.

This clonotype occurred a few times. V and J are TRBV28 and TRBJ2-7; D is perhaps TRBD1 (6 bases). The V end was cut by 5 bases, the J end by 4 bases, with 15 bases between. The CDR3 loop spans 14 amino acids. Germline V lookup: CDR1 MDHEN, CDR2 SYDVKM. The CDR3 sequence is CASSPGDTEYEQYF. Written as DNA, the CDR3 is TGTGCCAGCAGTCCCGGGGACACAGAATACGAGCAGTACTTC.

For the CDR3, the DNA is TGCAGCGTCCAGAGGGACCCCCACTACGAGCAGTACTTC. Protein product: CSVQRDPHYEQYF. The rearrangement uses TRBV29-1 and TRBJ2-7, with D perhaps TRBD1 or TRBD2 (5 bases each). The germline V and J ends were trimmed by 6 bases and 3 bases, with 15 bases remaining between them. CDR1 is SQVTM and CDR2 is ANQGSEA in the germline V gene. The CDR3 spans 13 residues.

V usage is TRBV27 and J usage is TRBJ2-7; possible D gene TRBD1, 5 bases. The V gene's germline CDR1 is MNHEY and CDR2 SMNVEV (reference sequence). Deletions cut 2 bases from V and 7 bases from J, with 15 bases between. The length of the CDR3 is 14 residues. CDR3 DNA: TGTGCCAGCAGTTTAATAGGGGTTAAGGGGGAGCAGTACTTC. Encoded protein: CASSLIGVKGEQYF.

This clonotype was seen more than once but under ten times. V and J are TRBV19 and TRBJ1-3; no reliable D call. Germline V gene data show CDR1 as LNHDA and CDR2 as SQIVND (reference sequence). V shed 10 bases and J shed 0 bases, with 28 bases lying between them. The CDR3 is made up of 19 amino acids. CDR3 sequence (DNA): TGTGCCACCCGAGACGTGGAGTCCGGCAAAAGCAGCTCTGGAAACACCATATATTTT. Protein sequence: CATRDVESGKSSSGNTIYF.

Note on this clonotype: One junction end does not reproduce the germline sequence, and a read error may be involved. V is TRBV7-4 and J is TRBJ1-1; D is perhaps TRBD1 (6 bases). Germline assignment: CDR1 SGHVT and CDR2 SQSDAQ. The CDR3 consists of 13 residues. The CDR3, as DNA: TGTGTCAGCAGCAGGGGTCAGAACACTGAAGCTTTCTTT. The encoded protein is CVSSRGQNTEAFF. Full variable domain (missing parts from reference TRBV7-4 and TRBJ1-1): GAGVSQSPRYKVAKRGRDVALRCDSISGHVTLYWYRQTLGQGSEVLTYSQSDAQRDKSGRPSGRFSAERPERSVSTLKIQRTEQGDSAVYLCVSSRGQNTEAFFGQGTRLTVV.

About this clonotype itself: A junction end diverges from the germline sequence, so it may reflect a read error. The rearrangement joins TRBV28 to TRBJ2-7; 10 bases are a match to TRBD2. Germline V gene sequence: CDR1 MDHEN, CDR2 SYDVKM. The CDR3 is made up of 15 amino acids. CDR3 nucleotides: TGTGCCAGCAGGGACGGGGTAGCGGGGGGCTACGAGCATTACTTC. Amino acids: CASRDGVAGGYEHYF.

The chain recombines TRBV24-1 with TRBJ1-2; 12 bases map to TRBD1. V was pared by 3 bases and J by 2 bases, with 6 bases of the junction left unmatched. CDR3 size: 17 residues. In germline, CDR1 is KGHDR, CDR2 SFDVKD. CDR3 DNA sequence: TGTGCCACCAGTGATCCGCGGGACAGGGGGCTGAACTATGGCTACACCTTC. Translation gives CATSDPRDRGLNYGYTF.